This TCR beta chain was captured by sequencing in a study of blood T cell repertoires in COVID-19. Germline V gene data show CDR1 as MNHNS and CDR2 as SASEGT. The ends lost 3 bases at V and 4 bases at J; junction bases unmatched: 7. The CDR3 consists of 16 residues. Sequencing was performed with immunoSEQ multiplex PCR; in TCRdb, only in-frame clones are kept and a portion is missing. The profile shows 120,000 or so clones, roughly four fifths of them singletons. This sequence was found in a man aged 25-40 years with COVID-19, enrolled during active disease. The sequenced material came from peripheral blood. This chain uses TRBV6-1 with TRBJ2-2, with TRBD2 matching over 8 bases. CDR3 in DNA: TGTGCCAGCAGTGAGTCAGCGGGGGTGATCACCGGGGAGCTGTTTTTT. Translation: CASSESAGVITGELFF.